The rows below give T cell receptor beta chains drawn from one sample of a study of blood T cell repertoires in COVID-19. Clones were sequenced by immunoSEQ multiplex PCR, and TCRdb holds only the in-frame ones, with some missing. The sample yields some 220,000 clones, approximately 86% seen once. The sample consisted of peripheral blood. The source is a human donor in a cohort sampled during active COVID-19. Both conserved end residues are part of each CDR3. A D gene is named only where the DNA matches it firmly. Clone size is given for some rows only: seen once, a few or many times, or a class if the clone is expanded.

D	V	J	size	DNA	CDR3
TRBD1	TRBV6-5	TRBJ2-7	NA	TGTGCCAGCAGTTACTCGACAGGGGAAACCTACGAGCAGTACTTC	CASSYSTGETYEQYF
TRBD1	TRBV4-1	TRBJ1-2	few	TGCGCCAGCAGCGGAGGGGGACAGGGAAGCTATGGCTACACCTTC	CASSGGGQGSYGYTF
TRBD1	TRBV5-5	TRBJ2-5	NA	TGTGCCAGCAGCTGGACAGGGGGCGCAGAGACCCAGTACTTC	CASSWTGGAETQYF
TRBD1	TRBV12-3/TRBV12-4	TRBJ1-2	NA	TGTGCCAGCACCCGGACAGGAGGGTATGGCTACACCTTC	CASTRTGGYGYTF
TRBD1	TRBV10-3	TRBJ2-7	NA	TGTGCCATCGGACAGGGCCTCTACTACGAGCAGTACTTC	CAIGQGLYYEQYF
TRBD1	TRBV24-1	TRBJ2-4	NA	TGTGCCACCAGTGATTTTGGGGGACAGGGAAACATTCAGTACTTC	CATSDFGGQGNIQYF
NA	TRBV5-1	TRBJ2-5	NA	TGCGCCAGCAGCCCCATGTTCCAAGAGACCCAGTACTTC	CASSPMFQETQYF
TRBD2	TRBV29-1	TRBJ2-5	NA	TGCAGCGTGGCCGGGGGGGAGACCCAGTACTTC	CSVAGGETQYF
TRBD1	TRBV7-2	TRBJ2-5	NA	TGTGCCAGCAGCTTCGGACAGGGTTTGGGGACCCAGTACTTC	CASSFGQGLGTQYF
NA	TRBV24-1	TRBJ2-2	NA	TGTGCCACCAGTGTCTCCGAGACTCTGACCGGGGAGCTGTTTTTT	CATSVSETLTGELFF
NA	TRBV5-6	TRBJ1-2	NA	TGTGCCAGCAGCTTTGACAGCTATGTCGAGGGCTACACCTTC	CASSFDSYVEGYTF
TRBD1	TRBV5-4	TRBJ2-7	NA	TGTGCCAGCAGCGGATGGGACAGGAGGGAGCAGTACTTC	CASSGWDRREQYF
NA	TRBV10-1	TRBJ2-7	NA	TGCGCCAGCAGTAGGGACAACTCCTACGAGCAGTACTTC	CASSRDNSYEQYF
NA	TRBV5-1	TRBJ2-7	NA	TGCGCCAGCAGCTTGTTAGGGGGGCTAGGCGGGAGAACTCAAGGGTACGAGCAGTACTTC	CASSLLGGLGGRTQGYEQYF
NA	TRBV19	TRBJ1-4	NA	TGTGCCAGTACCGCGGCGGCCTGGGAAAAACTGTTTTTT	CASTAAAWEKLFF
NA	TRBV7-9	TRBJ2-3	NA	TGTGCCAGCAGCTTAAATCTTGGGGGGGCAACAGATACGCAGTATTTT	CASSLNLGGATDTQYF